These T cell receptor beta chains were read from a single sample in a study of cytomegalovirus exposure and HLA in healthy donors. Assay used: immunoSEQ multiplex PCR; TCRdb lists only in-frame clones, some missing. The sample has a few hundred thousand clones, 92% seen once. The sequenced material came from PBMCs. The source is a girl aged 2 to 10 in good health and CMV-seronegative. Each CDR3 is given with its conserved first and last residue. A D gene is named only where the DNA matches it firmly.

v_gene,d_gene,j_gene,CDR3aa
TRBV11-2,.,TRBJ2-5,CASRFRSYQETQYF
TRBV7-2,.,TRBJ2-5,CASSPVVGKETQYF
TRBV6-1,TRBD1,TRBJ2-7,CASSEAGTAFFFYEQYF
TRBV29-1,.,TRBJ1-1,CSVEEFWNTEAFF
TRBV28,.,TRBJ2-5,CASSPRLNRQETQYF
TRBV5-6,.,TRBJ2-1,CASSLGVGDNEQFF
TRBV30,.,TRBJ2-2,CAWSWGVMDGELFF
TRBV5-6,.,TRBJ1-2,CASSLAGPSGYTF
TRBV6-5,.,TRBJ2-2,CASSYLQHTGELFF
TRBV6-5,TRBD2,TRBJ2-5,CASSYSSGGRETQYF
TRBV4-1,TRBD2,TRBJ2-7,CASSQTRGETYEQYF
TRBV11-2,TRBD1,TRBJ1-1,CASRKRDWGRQGDTEAFF
TRBV28,.,TRBJ2-3,CASSPRGGTDTQYF
TRBV5-6,.,TRBJ2-3,CASSFRGGTDTQYF
TRBV30,.,TRBJ2-1,CAWSIGSVYNEQFF
TRBV6-1,TRBD2,.,CASSNGGLRYEQYF
TRBV9,.,TRBJ1-3,CASSVLADSGNTIYF
TRBV29-1,TRBD2,TRBJ2-1,CSVEAGGLNEQFF
TRBV6-1,.,TRBJ1-4,CASREYQGTNEKLFF
TRBV14,.,TRBJ2-5,CASSQPGLPVPETQYF
TRBV7-9,.,TRBJ2-7,CSSSSQDRTRGYEQYF
TRBV2,TRBD2,TRBJ2-7,CASRPRGLAGGQSSYEQYF
TRBV19,TRBD1,TRBJ1-2,CASRPTGEGGYTF
TRBV25-1,TRBD1,TRBJ2-1,CASSTYTGANEQFF
TRBV2,TRBD1,TRBJ2-5,CASIRLDRAETQYF
TRBV6-5,TRBD2,TRBJ2-7,CASSYSLAAYEQYF
TRBV29-1,TRBD1,.,CSVEVQGALPEQYF
TRBV11-2,.,TRBJ1-5,CASSLEGGQPQHF
TRBV5-1,TRBD1,TRBJ2-3,CASSPRTGHTDTQYF
TRBV10-1,TRBD1,TRBJ2-1,CASSEGQEYNEQFF
TRBV30,TRBD2,TRBJ2-5,CAWSDGLAGVQETQYF
TRBV4-1,TRBD1,TRBJ2-7,CASSQRDRGDYEQYF
TRBV6-5,TRBD2,TRBJ2-7,CASSYSGGGSSYEQYF
TRBV6-5,.,TRBJ1-5,CASSYSPGQPQHF
TRBV2,TRBD1,TRBJ1-5,CASRTGTGLNQPQHF
TRBV4-1,TRBD1,TRBJ1-1,CASSQVDRGYTEAFF
TRBV10-3,TRBD2,TRBJ2-5,CAISEISGGAGKTQYF
TRBV6-5,TRBD1,TRBJ1-1,CASRRPQGDTEAFF
TRBV5-1,TRBD1,TRBJ2-1,CASSLVRTGVNEQFF
TRBV6-1,.,TRBJ1-1,CASSLDRKNTEAFF
TRBV2,.,TRBJ2-5,CASSEVGVLQETQYF
TRBV6-6,.,TRBJ2-5,CAILGTPKQQETQYF
TRBV2,.,TRBJ1-1,CASSDEGGTEAFF
TRBV4-1,TRBD2,TRBJ2-7,CASSQVSGDEQYF
TRBV30,.,TRBJ1-3,CAWSVLAGANTIYF
TRBV7-9,TRBD2,TRBJ2-2,CASSSSGGRAQVNTGELFF
TRBV11-2,.,TRBJ1-1,CASSRDTEAFF
TRBV27,TRBD2,TRBJ2-7,CASRETSGRHYEQYF
TRBV5-6,TRBD1,TRBJ2-7,CASSSPLADRANYEQYF
TRBV7-8,.,TRBJ2-3,CASSDRDTQYF
TRBV4-2,TRBD1,TRBJ1-2,CASSRGTGDGYTF
TRBV6-1,.,.,CATRTVSSYEQYF